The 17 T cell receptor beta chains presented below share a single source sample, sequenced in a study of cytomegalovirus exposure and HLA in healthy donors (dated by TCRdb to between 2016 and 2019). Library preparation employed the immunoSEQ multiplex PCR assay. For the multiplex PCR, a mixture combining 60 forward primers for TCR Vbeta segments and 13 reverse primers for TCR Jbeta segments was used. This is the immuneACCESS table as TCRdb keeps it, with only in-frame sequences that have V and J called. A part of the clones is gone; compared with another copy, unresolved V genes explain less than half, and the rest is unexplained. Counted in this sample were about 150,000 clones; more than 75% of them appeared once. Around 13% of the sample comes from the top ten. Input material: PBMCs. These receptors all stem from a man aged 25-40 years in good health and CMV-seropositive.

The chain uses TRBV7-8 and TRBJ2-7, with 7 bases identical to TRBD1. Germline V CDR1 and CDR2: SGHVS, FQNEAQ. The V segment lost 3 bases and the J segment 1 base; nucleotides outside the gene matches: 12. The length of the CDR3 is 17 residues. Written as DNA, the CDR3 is TGTGCCAGCAGCTTTAGGGGGCGCCGGGATTCATCCTACGAGCAGTACTTC. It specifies CASSFRGRRDSSYEQYF.

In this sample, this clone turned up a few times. In DNA form, the CDR3 reads TGTGCCAGTAGAACGGACAGGGCCACAGATACGCAGTATTTT. Its protein is CASRTDRATDTQYF. The rearrangement links TRBV19 to TRBJ2-3; 8 bases fit TRBD1. From germline, CDR1 is LNHDA and CDR2 SQIVND (reference sequence). Trimming at V came to 6 bases and at J to 2 bases, leaving 4 bases not matched to a gene. The CDR3 sequence is 14 residues long.

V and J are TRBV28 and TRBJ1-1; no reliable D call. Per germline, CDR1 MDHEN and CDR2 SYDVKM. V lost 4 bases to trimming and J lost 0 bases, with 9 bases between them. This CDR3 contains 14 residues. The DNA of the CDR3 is TGTGCCAGCAGTTCCCCAGCGATGAACACTGAAGCTTTCTTT. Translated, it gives CASSSPAMNTEAFF.

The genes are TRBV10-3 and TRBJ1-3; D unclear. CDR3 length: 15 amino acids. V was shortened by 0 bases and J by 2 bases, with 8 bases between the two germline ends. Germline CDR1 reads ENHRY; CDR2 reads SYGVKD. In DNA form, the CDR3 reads TGTGCCATCAGTGAGTCGAATACGGCTGGAAACACCATATATTTT. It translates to CAISESNTAGNTIYF.

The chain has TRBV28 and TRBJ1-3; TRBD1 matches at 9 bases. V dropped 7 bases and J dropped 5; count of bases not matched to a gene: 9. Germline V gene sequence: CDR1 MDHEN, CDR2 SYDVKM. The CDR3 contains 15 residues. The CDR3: CASTRVGQGRNTIYF. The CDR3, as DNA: TGTGCCAGCACCCGAGTGGGACAGGGACGAAACACCATATATTTT.

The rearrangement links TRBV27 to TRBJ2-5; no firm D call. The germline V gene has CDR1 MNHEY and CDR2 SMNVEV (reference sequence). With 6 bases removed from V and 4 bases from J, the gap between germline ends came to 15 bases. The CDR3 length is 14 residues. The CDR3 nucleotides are TGTGCCAGCAGCCCCTGGGTGGGCCCAGAGACCCAGTACTTC. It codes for CASSPWVGPETQYF.

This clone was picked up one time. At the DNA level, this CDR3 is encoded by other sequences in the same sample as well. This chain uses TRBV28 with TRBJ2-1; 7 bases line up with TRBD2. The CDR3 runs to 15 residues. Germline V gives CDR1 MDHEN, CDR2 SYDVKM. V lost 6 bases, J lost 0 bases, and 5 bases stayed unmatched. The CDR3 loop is CASRSGGSSYNEQFF. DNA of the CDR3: TGTGCCAGCAGGTCCGGGGGGAGCTCCTACAATGAGCAGTTCTTC.

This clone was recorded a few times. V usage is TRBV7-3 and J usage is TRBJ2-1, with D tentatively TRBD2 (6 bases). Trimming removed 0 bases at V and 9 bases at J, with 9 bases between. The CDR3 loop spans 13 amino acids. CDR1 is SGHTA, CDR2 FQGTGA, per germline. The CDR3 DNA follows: TGTGCCAGCAGCTTAACCATGGGGGGTGAGCAGTTCTTC. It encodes CASSLTMGGEQFF.

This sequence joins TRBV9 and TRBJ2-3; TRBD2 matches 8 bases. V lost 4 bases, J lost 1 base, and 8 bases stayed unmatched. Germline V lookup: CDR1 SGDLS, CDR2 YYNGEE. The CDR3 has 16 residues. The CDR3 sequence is CASSPRAGAGTDTQYF. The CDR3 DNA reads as TGTGCCAGCAGCCCACGAGCGGGAGCGGGCACAGATACGCAGTATTTT.

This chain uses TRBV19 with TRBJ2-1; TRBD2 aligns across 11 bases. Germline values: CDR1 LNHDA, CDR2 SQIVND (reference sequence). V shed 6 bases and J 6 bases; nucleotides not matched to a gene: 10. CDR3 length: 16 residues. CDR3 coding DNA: TGTGCCAGTAGCGTCCAGATAGCGGGAGGGCTCAATGAGCAGTTCTTC. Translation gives CASSVQIAGGLNEQFF.

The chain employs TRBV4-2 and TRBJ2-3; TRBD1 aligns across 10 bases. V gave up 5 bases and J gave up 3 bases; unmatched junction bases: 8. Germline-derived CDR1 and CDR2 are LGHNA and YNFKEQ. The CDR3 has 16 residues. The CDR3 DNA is TGTGCCAGCAGCTCTGGGACAGGGGTGGGGACAGATACGCAGTATTTT. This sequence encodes CASSSGTGVGTDTQYF.

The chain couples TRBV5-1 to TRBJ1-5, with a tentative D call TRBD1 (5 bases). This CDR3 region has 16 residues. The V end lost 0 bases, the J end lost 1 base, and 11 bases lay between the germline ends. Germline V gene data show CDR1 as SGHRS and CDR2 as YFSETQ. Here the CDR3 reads CASSLGGTGSNQPQHF. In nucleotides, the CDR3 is TGCGCCAGCAGCTTGGGCGGGACCGGGAGCAATCAGCCCCAGCATTTT.

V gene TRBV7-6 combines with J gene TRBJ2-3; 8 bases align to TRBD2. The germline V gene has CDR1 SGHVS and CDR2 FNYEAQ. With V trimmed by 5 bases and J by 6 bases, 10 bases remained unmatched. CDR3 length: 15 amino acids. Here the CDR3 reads CASSRRGGRLDTQYF. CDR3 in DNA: TGTGCCAGCAGCCGCCGGGGGGGGCGATTGGATACGCAGTATTTT.

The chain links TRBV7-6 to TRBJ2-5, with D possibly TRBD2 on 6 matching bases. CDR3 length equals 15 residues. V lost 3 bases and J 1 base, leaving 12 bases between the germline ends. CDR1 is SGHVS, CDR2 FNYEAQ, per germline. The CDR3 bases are TGTGCCAGCAGCTTCTCCCGCGGGATCCAAGAGACCCAGTACTTC. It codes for CASSFSRGIQETQYF.

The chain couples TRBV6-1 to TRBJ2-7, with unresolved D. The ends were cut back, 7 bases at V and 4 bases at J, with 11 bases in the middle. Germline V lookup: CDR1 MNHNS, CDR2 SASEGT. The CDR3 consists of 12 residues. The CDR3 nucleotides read TGTGCCAGCAATTGGCGGTCGTACGAGCAGTACTTC. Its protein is CASNWRSYEQYF.

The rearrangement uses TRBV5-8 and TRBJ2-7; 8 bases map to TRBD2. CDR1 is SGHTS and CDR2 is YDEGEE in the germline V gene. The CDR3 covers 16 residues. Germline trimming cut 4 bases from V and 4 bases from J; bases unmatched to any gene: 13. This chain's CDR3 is CASSPIMAGGPYEQYF. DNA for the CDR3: TGTGCCAGCAGCCCGATCATGGCGGGAGGACCTTACGAGCAGTACTTC.

CDR3 nucleotides: TGTGCCAGCAGCCCGGGATACAGGGAGGGCTCAGAGCAGTACTTC. It is translated as CASSPGYREGSEQYF. The rearrangement joins TRBV27 to TRBJ2-7; D is possibly TRBD2 (7 bases). The CDR3 contains 15 residues. The germline CDR1 and CDR2 sequences are MNHEY and SMNVEV (reference sequence). The V end lost 6 bases, the J end lost 7 bases, and 22 bases lay between the germline ends.